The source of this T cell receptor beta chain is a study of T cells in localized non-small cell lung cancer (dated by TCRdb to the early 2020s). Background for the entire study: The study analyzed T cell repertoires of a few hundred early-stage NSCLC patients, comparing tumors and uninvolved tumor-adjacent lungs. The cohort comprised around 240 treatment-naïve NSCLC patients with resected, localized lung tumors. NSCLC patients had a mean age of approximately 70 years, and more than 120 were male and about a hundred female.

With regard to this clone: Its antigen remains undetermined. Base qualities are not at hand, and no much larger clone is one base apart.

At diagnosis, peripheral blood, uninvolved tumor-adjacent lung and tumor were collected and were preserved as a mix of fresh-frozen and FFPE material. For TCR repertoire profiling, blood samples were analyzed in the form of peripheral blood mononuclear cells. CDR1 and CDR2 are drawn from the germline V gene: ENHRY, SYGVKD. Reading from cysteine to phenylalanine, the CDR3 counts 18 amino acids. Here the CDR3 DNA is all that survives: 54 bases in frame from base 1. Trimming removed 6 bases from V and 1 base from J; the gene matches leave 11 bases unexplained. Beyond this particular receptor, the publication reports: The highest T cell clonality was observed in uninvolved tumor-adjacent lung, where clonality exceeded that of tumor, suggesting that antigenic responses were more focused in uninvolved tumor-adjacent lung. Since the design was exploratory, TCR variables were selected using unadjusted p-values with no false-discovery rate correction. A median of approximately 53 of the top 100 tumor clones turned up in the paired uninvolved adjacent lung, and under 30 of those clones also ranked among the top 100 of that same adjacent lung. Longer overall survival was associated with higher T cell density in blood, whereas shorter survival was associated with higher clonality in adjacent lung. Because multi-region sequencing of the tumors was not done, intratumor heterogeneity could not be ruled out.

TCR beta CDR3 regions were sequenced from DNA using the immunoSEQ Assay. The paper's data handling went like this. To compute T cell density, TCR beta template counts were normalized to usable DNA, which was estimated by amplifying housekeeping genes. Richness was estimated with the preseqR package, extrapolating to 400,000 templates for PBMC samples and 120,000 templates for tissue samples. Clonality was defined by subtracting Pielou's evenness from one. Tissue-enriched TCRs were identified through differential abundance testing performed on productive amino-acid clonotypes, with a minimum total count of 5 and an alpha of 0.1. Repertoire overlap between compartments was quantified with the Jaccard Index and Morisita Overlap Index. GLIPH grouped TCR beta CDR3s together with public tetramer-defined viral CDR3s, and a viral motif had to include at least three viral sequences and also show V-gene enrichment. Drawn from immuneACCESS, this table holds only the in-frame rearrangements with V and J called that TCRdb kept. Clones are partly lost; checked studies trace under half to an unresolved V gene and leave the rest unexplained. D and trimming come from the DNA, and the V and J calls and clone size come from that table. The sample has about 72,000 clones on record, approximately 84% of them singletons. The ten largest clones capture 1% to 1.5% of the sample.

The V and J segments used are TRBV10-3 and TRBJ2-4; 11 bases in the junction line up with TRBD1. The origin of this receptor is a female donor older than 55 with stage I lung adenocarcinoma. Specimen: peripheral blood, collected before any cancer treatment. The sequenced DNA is TGTGCCATCAGCCCCGGGACAGGGGGAATTGGGGCCAAAAACATTCAGTACTTC. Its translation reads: CAISPGTGGIGAKNIQYF.